The 3 T cell receptor beta chains below all came from one sample that was sequenced in a study of response to subunit inactivated influenza vaccine. In TCRdb, the RT-PCR reads were re-called with MiXCR into one record per CDR3 protein. This table holds almost 250,000 distinct CDR3 sequences, roughly an eighth found once. The sample in question was non-naive T cells sorted from PBMCs, obtained around 15 days before vaccination. These receptors all come from a man aged 45-65 years who received an inactivated influenza vaccine.

The chain employs TRBV6-1 and TRBJ1-1; 7 bases map to TRBD1. With 6 bases clipped from V and 2 bases from J, the junction kept 9 bases outside the gene matches. Germline V gene lookup returns CDR1 MNHNS and CDR2 SASEGT. The CDR3 spans 15 residues. The CDR3 loop reads CASSPTRQGNTEAFF. The CDR3 DNA reads as TGTGCCAGCAGCCCAACACGACAGGGTAACACTGAAGCTTTCTTT.

This clonotype was detected ten times or more. The rearrangement joins TRBV20-1 to TRBJ2-7, with 8 bases matching TRBD2. V lost 6 bases, J lost 2 bases, and 6 bases stayed unmatched. Per germline, CDR1 DFQATT and CDR2 SNEGSKA (reference sequence). This CDR3 has 13 residues. CDR3 nucleotide sequence: TGCAGTGCCACCGGGACTAGGACCTACGAGCAGTACTTC. Translated: CSATGTRTYEQYF.

The chain links TRBV24-1 to TRBJ1-5; D is unclear. The CDR3 is 15 residues long. The V end was cut by 6 bases, the J end by 1 base, with 12 bases between. Germline V lookup: CDR1 KGHDR, CDR2 SFDVKD. The CDR3 protein is CATSPGRGSNQPQHF. In nucleotides, the CDR3 is TGTGCCACCAGTCCAGGTCGGGGAAGCAATCAGCCCCAGCATTTT.